This T cell receptor beta chain was profiled in a study of T cells in Graves' hyperthyroidism and ophthalmopathy. TCR beta CDR3 sequences were amplified from RNA transcripts. The study used the HTBI primer set for a first-round RT-PCR of the TCR CDR3. MiXCR, applied by TCRdb to the multiplex PCR reads, yields one record per CDR3 protein. The sample has about 720,000 distinct CDR3 sequences, approximately 16% seen once. V trimming: 4 bases; J trimming: 7 bases; junction bases outside the gene matches: 11. CDR3 length equals 15 residues. Germline lookup yields CDR1 SGHDT and CDR2 YYEEEE. Sequenced input: blood. This receptor was obtained from a man aged 18 to 30 with Graves' hyperthyroidism. The rearrangement joins TRBV5-6 to TRBJ2-1, with TRBD2 identical over 7 bases. The CDR3 spells CASSQPGGSPNEQFF. The CDR3 nucleotides are TGTGCCAGCAGCCAACCGGGGGGATCCCCAAATGAGCAGTTCTTC.